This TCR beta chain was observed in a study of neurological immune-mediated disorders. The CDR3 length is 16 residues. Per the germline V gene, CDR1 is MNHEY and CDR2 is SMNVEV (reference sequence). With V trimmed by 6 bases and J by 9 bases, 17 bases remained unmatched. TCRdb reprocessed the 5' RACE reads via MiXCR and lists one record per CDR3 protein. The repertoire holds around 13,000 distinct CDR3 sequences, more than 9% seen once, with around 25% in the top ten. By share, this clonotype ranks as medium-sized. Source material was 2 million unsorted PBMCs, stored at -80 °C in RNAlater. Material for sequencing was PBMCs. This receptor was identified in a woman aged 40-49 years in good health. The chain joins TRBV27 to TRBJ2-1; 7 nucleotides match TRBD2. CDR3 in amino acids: CASSRRRDYPLGEQFF. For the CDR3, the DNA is TGTGCCAGCAGCCGCCGACGGGACTACCCCCTAGGTGAGCAGTTCTTC.